Presented here are 12 T cell receptor beta chains from one specimen sequenced in a study of blood T cells in healthy people across ages. It was with a sample-barcoded 5' primer and a J-beta primer mix that a second PCR of roughly 6 to 11 cycles was run. TCRdb reprocessed the 5' RACE reads with MiXCR, giving one entry per CDR3 protein. The sample shows more than 1,400,000 distinct CDR3 sequences, roughly 40% of them seen only once. Sequences were obtained from blood. These receptors were obtained from a woman between 18 and 29 years old in good health.

Only one count was recorded for this clonotype. The chain recombines TRBV20-1 with TRBJ2-1; 9 bases line up with TRBD2. V dropped 2 bases and J dropped 0; count of bases not matched to a gene: 14. Germline V gene data show CDR1 as DFQATT and CDR2 as SNEGSKA (reference sequence). This CDR3 is built from 19 residues. The CDR3 is CSARPVVAGDPSSYNEQFF. CDR3 nucleotide sequence: TGCAGTGCTAGACCGGTGGTAGCGGGAGATCCGAGCTCCTACAATGAGCAGTTCTTC.

The rearrangement uses TRBV6-6 and TRBJ1-1; a weak D match, TRBD1 (6 bases). This CDR3 is built from 10 residues. V lost 10 bases and J lost 8, with 11 bases in between. Germline CDR1 MNHNY, CDR2 SVGAGI (reference sequence). The CDR3 sequence is CATLQGEAFF. For the CDR3, the DNA is TGTGCCACCTTACAGGGCGAAGCTTTCTTT.

The chain joins TRBV6-6 to TRBJ1-2, with 9 bases that match TRBD1. The V segment lost 2 bases and the J segment 5 bases; nucleotides outside the gene matches: 3. Germline loops: CDR1 MNHNY, CDR2 SVGAGI (reference sequence). The CDR3 is 14 amino acids. The CDR3 here is CASSYQGQGYGYTF. Written as DNA, the CDR3 is TGTGCCAGCAGTTACCAAGGACAGGGGTATGGCTACACCTTC.

The chain links TRBV12-3 or TRBV12-4 to TRBJ1-6; D gene unclear. The CDR3 consists of 17 residues. V was cut by 1 base and J by 0 bases, with 10 bases left in between. CDR3 coding DNA: TGTGCCAGCAGTTTAGGGCAGGCCTTCTCCTATAATTCACCCCTCCACTTT. Translating gives CASSLGQAFSYNSPLHF.

This clonotype occurred a few times. The rearrangement links TRBV7-9 to TRBJ2-5, with no clear D. Trimming took 7 bases from V and 3 from J, leaving 6 bases between them. Germline V gives CDR1 SEHNR, CDR2 FQNEAQ (reference sequence). The length of the CDR3 is 11 residues. The CDR3 sequence: CASTLEETQYF. The CDR3 DNA follows: TGTGCCAGCACTTTGGAAGAGACCCAGTACTTC.

The CDR3 region is CASSQDAVPGLAIAGELFF. The DNA of the CDR3 is TGCGCCAGCAGCCAAGATGCCGTACCGGGACTAGCGATCGCCGGGGAGCTGTTTTTT. This chain connects TRBV4-1 to TRBJ2-2; 10 nucleotides match TRBD2. In germline, CDR1 is MGHRA, CDR2 YSYEKL. V dropped 0 bases and J dropped 6; count of bases not matched to a gene: 13. The CDR3 spans 19 residues.

As regards this clonotype: A read error is likely, as this CDR3 ends without the conserved phenylalanine or tryptophan. The chain links TRBV15 to TRBJ1-2; TRBD1 aligns across 8 bases. This CDR3 is built from 15 residues. The germline V gene has CDR1 LNHNV and CDR2 YYDKDF (reference sequence). Germline trimming cut 1 base from V and 8 bases from J; bases unmatched to any gene: 9. The chain's CDR3 is CATSRVQQGERGYTL. DNA for the CDR3: TGTGCCACCAGCAGAGTCCAACAGGGGGAGAGAGGCTACACCCTC.

The sample holds a few counts of this clonotype. V gene TRBV9 combines with J gene TRBJ2-7, with 9 bases aligning to TRBD1. Germline values: CDR1 SGDLS, CDR2 YYNGEE. The CDR3 is 14 residues long. V lost 2 bases and J lost 6; bases outside the gene matches: 6. DNA of the CDR3: TGTGCCAGCAGCGTCGGGACAGGGAAGAGCGAGCAGTACTTC. Protein product: CASSVGTGKSEQYF.

This clonotype was recorded a few times. The V gene is TRBV9, the J gene TRBJ2-5; tentatively, D is TRBD2 (6 bases). The CDR3 extends over 15 amino acids. The V end lost 3 bases, the J end lost 11 bases, and 23 bases lay between the germline ends. Germline lookup yields CDR1 SGDLS and CDR2 YYNGEE. The CDR3 spells CASSAYQAGGWEQYF. In nucleotides, the CDR3 is TGTGCCAGCAGCGCCTACCAAGCGGGTGGTTGGGAGCAGTACTTC.

The chain has TRBV4-1 and TRBJ2-5; tentative D call: TRBD1 (6 bases). Germline CDR1 MGHRA, CDR2 YSYEKL. V lost 1 base, J lost 4 bases, and 10 bases lay in between. The CDR3 covers 14 residues. CDR3: CASSQGQGIETQYF. The CDR3 DNA is TGCGCCAGCAGCCAAGGCCAGGGGATAGAGACCCAGTACTTC.

This chain links TRBV28 with TRBJ2-3; D may be TRBD2 (5 bases). Germline loops: CDR1 MDHEN, CDR2 SYDVKM. There are 16 residues in the CDR3. The ends were cut back, 1 base at V and 6 bases at J, with 17 bases in the middle. The DNA of the CDR3 is TGTGCCAGCAGTTTATCGGGGATCGTATTTGGGGATACGCAGTATTTT. It is translated as CASSLSGIVFGDTQYF.

V and J are TRBV29-1 and TRBJ1-2; D is perhaps TRBD1 (6 bases). The CDR3 loop spans 16 amino acids. Trimming left V 4 bases short and J 4 bases short, with 22 bases between. Germline lookup yields CDR1 SQVTM and CDR2 ANQGSEA. CDR3 sequence: CSVGRGGTGLTYGYTF. The CDR3 DNA sequence: TGCAGCGTTGGGAGGGGGGGTACAGGTCTGACCTATGGCTACACCTTC.